What follows is one T cell receptor beta chain and its context. In the authors' methods: Amplification with reference gene primers provided the estimates of nucleated cell counts. Sequencing used immunoSEQ multiplex PCR; TCRdb keeps in-frame clones, though not all of them. Clonal size and the V and J genes are those of that table, whereas D and trimming came from the DNA. The sample lists roughly 70,000 clones, 80% seen once, with 8.5% to 10% in the top ten. Germline V CDR1 and CDR2: MGHDK, SYGVNS. Trimming pared 4 bases from V and 2 bases from J, leaving 15 bases between. This CDR3 has 15 amino acids. This entry belongs to a study of blood T cell repertoires in COVID-19. Overall study: Acute and convalescent COVID-19 samples came from the United States, Italy and Spain. Sample material is recorded as cDNA or gDNA derived from T cells, B-cell-depleted T cells, or PBMCs.

V gene TRBV25-1 combines with J gene TRBJ2-7, with D possibly being TRBD1 (5 bases). The receptor was isolated from a human donor in a cohort sampled during active COVID-19. The sample comprised peripheral blood. CDR3 amino acids: CASSADTGFAYEQYF. For the CDR3, the DNA is TGTGCCAGCAGTGCTGATACAGGTTTTGCCTACGAGCAGTACTTC.